The clone carrying this T cell receptor beta chain was detected ten times or more. Its target is unknown. The data are from a study of identical twins. TCRdb itself ran the 5' RACE reads through MiXCR, one entry per CDR3 protein. The data contain 600,000 to 800,000 distinct CDR3 sequences, less than 25% of them singletons. Study conclusions and caveats: Among monozygotic twins, out-of-frame TCR alpha sharing exceeded what models predicted. Analyses of zero insertions could be partly confounded by invariant MAIT and iNKT cells.

The sample was also reused in another study, on T cells expressing NK-cell markers. That work contributes: NKG2C+ dominant clonotype frequencies in several donors were roughly 1.0-7.5% of CD8+ T cells.

This receptor was obtained from a woman aged 18-29 years in good health. Sequenced: PBMCs.

The CDR3 DNA reads TGCAGTGCTAGAGATAGGAGGGGATGGGAGACCCAGTACTTC. Translating gives CSARDRRGWETQYF. The chain employs TRBV20-1 and TRBJ2-5; maybe TRBD2 (6 bases). Trimming left V 0 bases short and J 5 bases short, with 13 bases between. The CDR3 is 14 residues long. Germline CDR1 reads DFQATT; CDR2 reads SNEGSKA (reference sequence).